This T cell receptor (beta chain) appears in the sequencing data of a study of OX40 agonist ivuxolimab in advanced cancers. Whole-study context: Ivuxolimab, which patients received intravenously every 2 weeks, was dosed at 0.01 to 10 mg/kg. Patients with hepatocellular carcinoma, melanoma, renal cell or head and neck cancer made up the dose-escalation patients. Aged about 23 to 90 with a mean of 60 years, they were almost 85% male.

Trimming took 0 bases from V and 0 from J, leaving 3 bases between them. The CDR3 has 13 residues. CDR1 is GTSNPN and CDR2 is SVGIG in the germline V gene (reference sequence). Some clones are missing from TCRdb's copy, which holds only in-frame ones; the method was immunoSEQ multiplex PCR. Seen here are roughly 30,000 clones, under 95% observed once, and the top ten hold 4.8%. The V and J genes are TRBV30 and TRBJ1-3; D uncertain. The sequenced sample was CD4+ or CD8+ T cells sorted from blood, obtained in a trial of the OX40 agonist ivuxolimab. This TCR was recovered from an adult with an advanced solid tumor such as melanoma, head and neck, liver or kidney cancer. DNA of the CDR3: TGTGCCTGGAGTGTCCCCTCTGGAAACACCATATATTTT. Amino acids: CAWSVPSGNTIYF.